These 10 T cell receptor beta chains came from one sample sequenced in a study of cytomegalovirus exposure and HLA in healthy donors (dated by TCRdb to the late 2010s). The library was produced with the immunoSEQ multiplex PCR assay. The multiplex PCR relied on a mix of 60 forward primers for TCR Vbeta segments and 13 reverse primers for TCR Jbeta segments. Held by TCRdb, this immuneACCESS table contains in-frame sequences only and omits some clones. Under half of the omission traces to an unresolved V gene where checked; the cause of the rest is unknown. The sample table records roughly 100,000 clones; around 10% of these occur just once. Of the sample, less than 6% falls within the top ten clones. Sequencing was done on a sample of PBMCs. The receptors here all came from a man aged 35 to 55 in good health and CMV-seropositive.

This clone has more than one count but fewer than ten. The V and J genes are TRBV5-1 and TRBJ2-5, with D maybe TRBD1 (6 bases). Germline lookup yields CDR1 SGHRS and CDR2 YFSETQ. The CDR3 is made up of 15 amino acids. Trimming took 0 bases from V and 2 from J, leaving 11 bases between them. The DNA of the CDR3 is TGCGCCAGCAGCTTGGCCGAAGGGGGTCAAGAGACCCAGTACTTC. Translated, it gives CASSLAEGGQETQYF. Using reference TRBV5-1 and TRBJ2-5 for the parts outside the CDR3, the full variable domain is KAGVTQTPRYLIKTRGQQVTLSCSPISGHRSVSWYQQTPGQGLQFLFEYFSETQRNKGNFPGRFSGRQFSNSRSEMNVSTLELGDSALYLCASSLAEGGQETQYFGPGTRLLVL.

This clone has a handful of counts. The chain is built from TRBV15 and TRBJ2-3; TRBD1 might be the D (6 bases). The germline V and J ends were trimmed by 1 base and 2 bases, with 10 bases remaining between them. In germline, CDR1 is LNHNV, CDR2 YYDKDF (reference sequence). The CDR3 length is 15 residues. CDR3 region: CATSRVQGHTDTQYF. The CDR3, as DNA: TGTGCCACCAGCAGAGTCCAGGGGCACACAGATACGCAGTATTTT.

The chain has TRBV6-1 and TRBJ2-7; a possible D gene is TRBD2 (6 bases). Trimming cost V 7 bases and J 7 bases, with 17 bases left between them. The germline V gene has CDR1 MNHNS and CDR2 SASEGT. The CDR3 totals 13 residues. Here the CDR3 DNA reads TGTGCCAGCACCGCGGGGACCAAGAGGGAGCAGTACTTC. Encoded protein: CASTAGTKREQYF.

The chain carries TRBV7-9 and TRBJ2-7; TRBD1 might be the D (5 bases). In germline, CDR1 is SEHNR, CDR2 FQNEAQ (reference sequence). CDR3 length: 14 amino acids. Trimming removed 0 bases at V and 2 bases at J, with 8 bases between. The CDR3 DNA sequence: TGTGCCAGCAGCTTAGCGACAGTGACCTACGAGCAGTACTTC. Protein: CASSLATVTYEQYF.

The rearrangement joins TRBV11-3 to TRBJ2-1; D remains unclear. From germline, CDR1 is SGHNT and CDR2 YENEEA. The V end was cut by 6 bases, the J end by 10 bases, with 19 bases between. This CDR3 has 14 amino acids. The CDR3 loop reads CASRERITPNEQFF. As DNA, the CDR3 is TGTGCCAGCAGGGAGAGAATTACCCCAAACGAGCAGTTCTTC.

The chain has TRBV27 and TRBJ2-5, with D possibly TRBD1 on 6 matching bases. This CDR3 has 14 residues. Trimming took off 5 bases at V and 1 base at J, with 11 bases between the two ends. Germline V gives CDR1 MNHEY, CDR2 SMNVEV (reference sequence). The CDR3 DNA follows: TGTGCCAGCAGTCCACAGACAGGCCAAGAGACCCAGTACTTC. This encodes CASSPQTGQETQYF.

This chain joins TRBV9 and TRBJ1-5; D unresolved. CDR1 is SGDLS and CDR2 is YYNGEE in the germline V gene. The CDR3 consists of 14 residues. Trimming removed 4 bases from V and 3 bases from J, with 11 bases in between. CDR3 nucleotides: TGTGCCAGCAGCAGAGGGTCGGTCAATCAGCCCCAGCATTTT. This sequence encodes CASSRGSVNQPQHF.

This clone was counted only a few times. The chain recombines TRBV5-1 with TRBJ2-7; D may be TRBD1 (5 bases). Germline V gene sequence: CDR1 SGHRS, CDR2 YFSETQ. Trimming took off 0 bases at V and 5 bases at J, with 12 bases between the two ends. The CDR3 has 14 residues. CDR3 DNA: TGCGCCAGCAGCTTGGGGGCAGGGTACGACGAGCAGTACTTC. It codes for CASSLGAGYDEQYF.

This clone came up a few times. The chain recombines TRBV27 with TRBJ2-1; D perhaps matches TRBD2 (6 bases). V was clipped by 6 bases and J by 5 bases, with 14 bases between them. This CDR3 spans 14 amino acids. Germline assignment: CDR1 MNHEY and CDR2 SMNVEV (reference sequence). CDR3 sequence reads: CASRFPWGDNEQFF. The CDR3 nucleotides read TGTGCCAGCAGGTTTCCCTGGGGGGACAATGAGCAGTTCTTC.

About this clone itself: One junction end does not reproduce the germline sequence, and a read error may be involved. This chain links TRBV11-2 with TRBJ2-5, with 14 positions matching TRBD2. CDR1 and CDR2 from the germline V gene are SGHAT and FQNNGV. The CDR3 is 13 amino acids. CDR3: CASSTGTSGRLHF. In nucleotides, the CDR3 is TGTGCCAGCAGCACCGGGACTAGCGGGAGACTTCACTTC.